This T cell receptor (beta chain) comes out of a study of shared clonotypes between healthy human individuals (dated by TCRdb to about 2020). With respect to the entire study: Three men and two women, aged 18 to 49 years, made up the cohort. For each donor, CD4 naive and CD4 memory were each given three plates, CD8 naive was given two plates, and CD8 memory was given one plate. To estimate repertoire size and how much clonotype sharing occurs between individuals, the study deeply sequenced the blood TCR repertoires of about five healthy adults. Libraries were prepared and TCR repertoires were sequenced by different laboratories using diverse techniques, in order to increase sequencing depth and limit assay-specific biases. Between about 0.94 and 8.9 billion PBMCs per donor were obtained by leukapheresis. Summary of the overall study and its limitations: Sampling was limited to blood, and TCR repertoires in tissue likely differ from TCR repertoires in blood. Based on pairwise subsampling, the degree of clonotype sharing among donors was expected to be affected by sequencing depth. Because the study included a small number of donors, the genetic and exposure-history diversity represented was limited. Compared with non-shared clonotypes, the clonotypes found in all four sorted-subset donors had higher generation probabilities. Estimated clonotype richness was generally larger for naive than for memory subsets. Roughly 5% of naive CD4, 3% to 4% of naive CD8, approximately 2.2% of memory CD4, and more than 0.35% of memory CD8 clonotypes were shared across a few donors. Incomplete sequencing was indicated by rarefaction of sorted-subset datasets, despite the large sequencing depth.

Note on this clone: Its antigen is unknown. No base quality information exists; no much larger clone differs at one position. Distinct nucleotide sequences in the sample also encode this CDR3.

The CDR3, cysteine through phenylalanine, is 13 amino acids long. The read is trimmed to its CDR3 DNA, 39 bases read in frame from base 1. The V and J ends are trimmed by 6 bases and 3 bases, leaving 12 bases between them. CDR1 MNHEY and CDR2 SMNVEV are derived from the germline V gene (reference sequence). TCR CDR3 regions were amplified from genomic DNA by multiplex PCR using the deep immunoSEQ assay. For each cell subset, the extracted genomic DNA was distributed evenly across all wells of several immunoSEQ 96-well plates, and each plate served as one replicate. For sorted subsets, roughly 200 ng of genomic DNA, equivalent to roughly 33,000 T cell genomes, went into each replicate PCR. Purified libraries were measured with a Qubit 3.0 fluorometer, size-checked on a Bioanalyzer 2100, and measured again with the KAPA Library Quantification kit. Each immunoSEQ 96-well plate was sequenced on its own single-read 150-cycle Illumina NextSeq 550 flow cell. In the paper's pipeline: Because only junctional sequences without quality scores were contained in the immunoSEQ output, filtering matching that applied to full-length reads could not be performed. Sequences were annotated with PyIR, a Python wrapper for IgBLAST v1.9, using IMGT germline references to assign V/J genes and CDR3. Any read was removed if the V/J assignment was weak (E-value above 1e-6), the CDR3 was missing, or the read contained stop codons, out-of-frame junctions, or ambiguous translated residues. V3J clonotypes were defined as sequences sharing the same inferred V gene, J gene, and CDR3 amino acid sequence. To compute the percentage overlap between repertoires, the number of shared unique clonotypes was divided by the size of the smaller repertoire. Repertoire richness was assessed with RTK rarefaction, the Chao1 estimator, and Recon v2.1 estimates of unobserved clonotypes. Generation probabilities were computed with OLGA for all TCRbeta clonotypes obtained by the gDNA method from several donors. The table comes from immuneACCESS by way of TCRdb, which keeps in-frame sequences with V and J called. Part of the clones is missing from these tables; in studies checked, under half for an unresolved V gene and the rest for unknown reasons. V and J calls and clone size are given by that table; D and trimming were obtained from the DNA. For this sample there are around 1,000,000 clones; approximately 75% appear just once. About 0.89% of the sample lies in the top ten.

Healthy HIV-negative adults with no recently reported acute infections or vaccinations were included as donors. Only Caucasian adults living in Nashville, Tennessee, USA were represented among the donors. CD4+ T cells were enriched by magnetic negative selection, after which naive cells were positively selected on CD45RA and the negative fraction was taken as the memory subset. After blood collection by leukapheresis, PBMCs were isolated using Ficoll-Histopaque density gradient centrifugation and then cryopreserved in the vapor phase of liquid nitrogen. Purity and quantity of every magnetically sorted T cell population were checked by analytical flow cytometry. Each sorted fraction had its genomic DNA isolated and then quantified by UV absorbance on a Nanodrop 2000c.

The sample comprised memory CD4+ T cells from PBMCs. Read against the paper, the sample's cell subset or site label means: CD45RA-negative fraction. The chain links TRBV27 with TRBJ2-7; the D gene is perhaps TRBD1, from 6 matching bases. The clonotype originates from a man between 18 and 29 years old in good health. Some clones in this sample may be carry-over from other donors' samples. The nucleotide sequence is TGTGCCAGCAGCTTACAGGGATTCTACGAGCAGTACTTC. This encodes CASSLQGFYEQYF.